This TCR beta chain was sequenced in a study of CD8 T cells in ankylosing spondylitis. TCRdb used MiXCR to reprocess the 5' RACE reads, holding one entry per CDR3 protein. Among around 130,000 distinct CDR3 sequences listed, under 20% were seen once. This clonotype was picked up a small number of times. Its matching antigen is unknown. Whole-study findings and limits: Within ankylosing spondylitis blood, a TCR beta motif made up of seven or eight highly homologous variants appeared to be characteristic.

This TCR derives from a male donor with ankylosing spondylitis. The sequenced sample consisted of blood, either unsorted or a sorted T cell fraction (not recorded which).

The DNA for the CDR3 is TGTGCCAGCAGTATGATTAGGGATCCCAGTGCAAATAGCAATCAGCCCCAGCATTTT. It is translated as CASSMIRDPSANSNQPQHF. This rearrangement joins TRBV28 to TRBJ1-5; D ambiguous. The CDR3 extends over 19 amino acids. The V gene's germline CDR1 is MDHEN and CDR2 SYDVKM. V lost 5 bases, J lost 0 bases, and 23 bases lay in between.